The rows below give T cell receptor beta chains drawn from one sample of a study of shared clonotypes between healthy human individuals. The method was immunoSEQ multiplex PCR; TCRdb's version includes in-frame clones alone and lacks a portion of them. The table has about 2 million clones, around 95% seen once. Material: naive CD4+ T cells sorted from blood. These receptor sequences come from a man younger than 30 in good health. Each CDR3 is given with its conserved first and last residue.

v_call: TRBV5-1; j_call: TRBJ2-5; cdr3_aa: CASSSRQSGPQETQYF
v_call: TRBV10-3; j_call: TRBJ2-3; cdr3_aa: CAISHNTDTQYF
v_call: TRBV7-2; j_call: TRBJ1-1; cdr3_aa: CASSWGANTEAFF
v_call: TRBV28; j_call: TRBJ2-5; cdr3_aa: CATYDIHRGEETQYF
v_call: TRBV30; j_call: TRBJ2-7; cdr3_aa: CAWSATDGGYEQYF
v_call: TRBV7-3; j_call: TRBJ2-3; cdr3_aa: CASSLDRAGTDTQYF
v_call: TRBV5-6; j_call: TRBJ1-1; cdr3_aa: CASSLQATEAFF
v_call: TRBV9; j_call: TRBJ2-5; cdr3_aa: CASSVGFSKETQYF
v_call: TRBV30; j_call: TRBJ2-7; cdr3_aa: CAWSRDPYRGQEQYF
v_call: TRBV19; j_call: TRBJ1-1; cdr3_aa: CASSAGRGDTEAFF
v_call: TRBV30; j_call: TRBJ2-3; cdr3_aa: CAWSSWGFTDTQYF